The rows below give T cell receptor beta chains drawn from one sample of a study of CD8+CD57+ T cells in acquired aplastic anemia. TCRdb itself ran the reads through MiXCR, one entry per CDR3 protein. The data show more than 150,000 distinct CDR3 sequences, approximately 45% seen once. Sequenced: sorted CD4+, CD8+, or CD8+CD57+ T cells (not recorded which) from PBMCs. These receptors all stem from a human donor in good health. CDR3s include the opening cysteine and the closing phenylalanine or tryptophan. D genes are given only for firm matches. Rows may omit the clone size; those that give it use once, few, many or a size class.

V	size	J	length	D	CDR3	DNA
TRBV9	.	TRBJ1-5	15	TRBD1	CASSVGGTGQQPQHF	TGTGCCAGCAGCGTAGGCGGGACAGGTCAACAGCCCCAGCATTTT
TRBV15	.	TRBJ2-1	12	.	CATSSTRGRQFF	TGTGCCACCAGCAGCACGCGAGGGAGGCAGTTCTTC
TRBV12-3/TRBV12-4	many	TRBJ1-5	15	TRBD1	CASRPQGAGNQPQHF	TGTGCCAGCAGACCACAGGGGGCGGGCAATCAGCCCCAGCATTTT
TRBV3-1	many	TRBJ1-1	12	TRBD1	CASSDTGAEAFF	TGTGCCAGCAGCGATACAGGGGCCGAAGCTTTCTTT
TRBV6-2/TRBV6-3	.	TRBJ2-7	14	.	CASSQLSGSYEQYF	TGTGCCAGCAGTCAACTTAGCGGATCCTACGAGCAGTACTTC
TRBV10-3	.	TRBJ2-3	17	TRBD2	CAISEPTSGGGLGTQYF	TGTGCCATCAGTGAGCCGACTAGCGGGGGTGGGTTGGGTACGCAGTATTTT
TRBV29-1	.	TRBJ2-7	13	TRBD2	CSVGLAGVYEQYF	TGCAGCGTTGGACTAGCGGGAGTGTACGAGCAGTACTTC
TRBV2	many	TRBJ2-1	16	TRBD2	CASRETSGRHYNEQFF	TGTGCCAGCAGAGAGACTAGCGGGAGACACTACAATGAGCAGTTCTTC
TRBV6-1	.	TRBJ1-1	12	.	CASIRGTTEAFF	TGTGCCAGCATCAGGGGTACGACTGAAGCTTTCTTT
TRBV20-1	many	TRBJ2-7	15	TRBD1	CSARRLPGQTYEQYF	TGCAGTGCTAGACGCCTGCCGGGACAGACCTACGAGCAGTACTTC
TRBV5-1	.	TRBJ2-2	15	TRBD2	CASSLLAGNTGELFF	TGCGCCAGCAGCTTGCTAGCGGGTAACACCGGGGAGCTGTTTTTT
TRBV5-1	.	TRBJ2-1	18	TRBD2	CASSLAVPSGMSYNEQFF	TGCGCCAGCAGCTTGGCGGTCCCCAGCGGGATGTCCTACAATGAGCAGTTCTTC
TRBV19	many	TRBJ1-2	15	.	CASSIGFDIVRGYTF	TGTGCCAGTAGTATAGGGTTTGACATCGTGAGAGGCTACACCTTC
TRBV7-9	many	TRBJ1-5	17	.	CASSRSPGQEEVQPQHF	TGTGCCAGCAGCCGATCCCCCGGTCAGGAAGAGGTTCAGCCCCAGCATTTT
TRBV7-3	.	TRBJ2-7	14	TRBD2	CASSLSGEVYEQYF	TGTGCCAGCAGCCTTAGCGGGGAGGTCTACGAGCAGTACTTC
TRBV6-4	.	TRBJ1-2	13	.	CASSDPGVNGYTF	TGTGCCAGCAGTGACCCGGGGGTTAATGGCTACACCTTC
TRBV7-7	.	TRBJ2-7	11	TRBD2	CASPREGGQYF	TGTGCTAGCCCCCGGGAGGGAGGGCAGTACTTC
TRBV2	.	TRBJ1-2	14	TRBD1	CASSLTGTGLGYTF	TGTGCCAGCAGTCTTACTGGGACAGGCCTGGGCTACACCTTC
TRBV9	.	TRBJ2-2	14	.	CASSVDPGTGELFF	TGTGCCAGCAGCGTAGACCCCGGGACCGGGGAGCTGTTTTTT
TRBV19	.	TRBJ1-5	13	.	CASSNGITKPQHF	TGTGCCAGTTCCAACGGTATTACGAAGCCCCAGCATTTT
TRBV19	.	TRBJ2-2	13	.	CASRSHGAGELFF	TGTGCCAGTAGGTCACACGGAGCGGGGGAGCTGTTTTTT
TRBV19	many	TRBJ2-6	16	.	CASSPHGNAGANVLTF	TGTGCCAGTAGTCCCCATGGGAACGCTGGGGCCAACGTCCTGACTTTC
TRBV20-1	.	TRBJ2-6	15	.	CSARDSHSGANVLTF	TGCAGTGCTAGGGACAGCCACTCTGGGGCCAACGTCCTGACTTTC
TRBV27	.	TRBJ1-1	14	TRBD1	CASNKDRRNTEAFF	TGTGCCAGCAACAAGGACAGGAGGAACACTGAAGCTTTCTTT